This record concerns one T cell receptor (beta chain) sequence. Its antigen is not identified. This record comes from a study of radiotherapy plus CTLA-4 blockade in lung cancer. Study at large: Among patients, roughly 18% showed objective responses, and about 30% had disease control.

Repertoires were generated with immunoSEQ multiplex PCR, while TCRdb's copy carries only in-frame clones and drops some. The sample shows about 49,000 clones, about 88% of them seen only once. General study points: Reported findings show early blood T cell clone dynamics, with interferon-beta, best predicted response.

Germline CDR1 reads SGHRS; CDR2 reads YFSETQ. There are 19 residues in the CDR3. V was pared by 1 base and J by 0 bases, with 6 bases of the junction left unmatched. The receptor's source is a human donor with non-small cell lung cancer whose response to radiotherapy plus ipilimumab could not be evaluated. The sequencing here drew on peripheral blood, taken from a patient treated with radiotherapy plus ipilimumab. The chain links TRBV5-1 to TRBJ2-1, with TRBD2 matching 14 bases. The CDR3 protein is CASSLRGLAGESSYNEQFF. The CDR3 nucleotides are TGCGCCAGCAGCTTGCGGGGACTAGCGGGAGAAAGCTCCTACAATGAGCAGTTCTTC.